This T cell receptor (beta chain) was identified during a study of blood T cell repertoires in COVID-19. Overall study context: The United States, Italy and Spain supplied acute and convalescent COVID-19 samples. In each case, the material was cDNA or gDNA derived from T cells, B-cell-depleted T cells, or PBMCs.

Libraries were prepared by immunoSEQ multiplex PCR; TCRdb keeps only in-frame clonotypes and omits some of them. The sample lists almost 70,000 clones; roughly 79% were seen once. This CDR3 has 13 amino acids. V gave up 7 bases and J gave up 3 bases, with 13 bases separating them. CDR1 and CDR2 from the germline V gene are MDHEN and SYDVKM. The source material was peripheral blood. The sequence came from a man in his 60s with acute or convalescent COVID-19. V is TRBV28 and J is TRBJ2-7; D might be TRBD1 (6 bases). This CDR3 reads CASTPGDLYEQYF. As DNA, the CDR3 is TGTGCCAGCACCCCAGGGGACCTCTACGAGCAGTACTTC.